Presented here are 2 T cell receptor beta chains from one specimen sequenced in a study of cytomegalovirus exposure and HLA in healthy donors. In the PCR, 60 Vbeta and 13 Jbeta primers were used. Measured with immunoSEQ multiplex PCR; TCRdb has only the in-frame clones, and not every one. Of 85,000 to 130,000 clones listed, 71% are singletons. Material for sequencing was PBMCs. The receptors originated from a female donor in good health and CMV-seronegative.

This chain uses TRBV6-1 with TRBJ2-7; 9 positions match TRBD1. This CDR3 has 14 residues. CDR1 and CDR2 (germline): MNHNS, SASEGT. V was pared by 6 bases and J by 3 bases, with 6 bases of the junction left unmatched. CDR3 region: CASSQGQGFYEQYF. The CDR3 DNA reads TGTGCCAGCAGCCAAGGACAGGGGTTCTACGAGCAGTACTTC.

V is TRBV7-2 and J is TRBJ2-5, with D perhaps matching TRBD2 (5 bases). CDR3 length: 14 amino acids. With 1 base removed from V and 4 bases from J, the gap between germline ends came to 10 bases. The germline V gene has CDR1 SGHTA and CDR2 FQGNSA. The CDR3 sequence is CASSLVGLAETQYF. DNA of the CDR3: TGTGCCAGCAGCTTAGTCGGGCTAGCAGAGACCCAGTACTTC.